This paragraph covers one T cell receptor (beta chain) sequence. Antigen unknown. These data are taken from a study of cytomegalovirus exposure and HLA in healthy donors. Findings and limits, study-wide: The study put 150 to 200 TCR beta chains on its list as cytomegalovirus-associated. DRB1 showed the most TCR associations and HLA-C the fewest in a later analysis, as rates varied by HLA locus.

The PCR made use of 60 Vbeta and 13 Jbeta primers. Assay used: immunoSEQ multiplex PCR; TCRdb lists only in-frame clones, some missing. The data show tens of thousands of clones, 75% seen once. The CDR3 consists of 14 residues. Germline values: CDR1 SGHDT, CDR2 YYEEEE. Trimming cost V 6 bases and J 1 base, with 13 bases left between them. The specimen sequenced was PBMCs. This receptor was identified in a woman aged 40 to 50 in good health and CMV-seropositive. The genes are TRBV5-6 and TRBJ1-2; D gene uncertain. CDR3 protein: CASNADGGNYGYTF. The CDR3 DNA is TGTGCCAGCAACGCCGACGGAGGTAACTATGGCTACACCTTC.